This T cell receptor (beta chain) was identified during a study of blood T cell repertoires in COVID-19. Background on the study: Sample material is recorded as cDNA or gDNA derived from T cells, B-cell-depleted T cells, or PBMCs.

Study processing details: From reference gene primer amplification, estimates of nucleated cell counts were derived. Profiling relied on immunoSEQ multiplex PCR, and the TCRdb table lists in-frame clones only, not all of them. Clone size and V and J calls were adopted from that table, with D and trimming inferred from the DNA. This table has 190,000 or so clones, about 85% appearing once. This clone was detected only once. The CDR3 loop spans 15 amino acids. V lost 0 bases, J lost 4 bases, and 10 bases lay in between. CDR1 and CDR2 (germline): SGHRS, YFSETQ. The chain uses TRBV5-1 and TRBJ1-4; perhaps TRBD1 as D (5 bases). The sequence was collected from a woman older than 75 with acute or convalescent COVID-19. The sample comprised peripheral blood. This CDR3 is CASSLAVGGNEKLFF. In DNA, the CDR3 is TGCGCCAGCAGCTTGGCCGTGGGGGGTAATGAAAAACTGTTTTTT.